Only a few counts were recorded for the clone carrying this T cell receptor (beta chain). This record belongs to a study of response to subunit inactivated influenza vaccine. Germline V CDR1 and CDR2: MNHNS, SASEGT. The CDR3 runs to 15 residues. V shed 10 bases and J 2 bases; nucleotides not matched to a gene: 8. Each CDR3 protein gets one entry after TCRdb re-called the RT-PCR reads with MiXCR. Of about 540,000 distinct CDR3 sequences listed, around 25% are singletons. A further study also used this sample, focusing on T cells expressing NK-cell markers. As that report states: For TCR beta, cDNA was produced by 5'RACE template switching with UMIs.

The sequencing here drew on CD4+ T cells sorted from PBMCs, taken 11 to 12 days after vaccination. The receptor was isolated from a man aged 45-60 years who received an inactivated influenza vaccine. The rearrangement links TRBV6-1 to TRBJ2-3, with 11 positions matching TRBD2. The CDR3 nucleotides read TGTGCCAATCGCGGGGGACTAGCGGACACAGATACGCAGTATTTT. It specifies CANRGGLADTDTQYF.